This TCR beta chain was obtained from a study of technical replicates of blood from a handful of donors. From germline, CDR1 is GTSNPN and CDR2 SVGIG (reference sequence). Between the trimmed V and J ends, which lost 0 bases and 6 bases, there was a span of 15 bases. The length of the CDR3 is 15 residues. Some clones are missing from TCRdb's copy, which holds only in-frame ones; the method was immunoSEQ multiplex PCR. The profile covers 75,000 to 100,000 clones, with about 95% appearing a single time and roughly 0.35% taken by the ten largest. This clonotype was sampled from a human donor in good health. This chain joins TRBV30 and TRBJ1-5, with a tentative D call TRBD1 (5 bases). The sequencing input was T cells isolated from PBMCs. CDR3 nucleotides: TGTGCCTGGAGTGTACATCTGCAGGGTCCTCAGCCCCAGCATTTT. Its protein product is CAWSVHLQGPQPQHF.